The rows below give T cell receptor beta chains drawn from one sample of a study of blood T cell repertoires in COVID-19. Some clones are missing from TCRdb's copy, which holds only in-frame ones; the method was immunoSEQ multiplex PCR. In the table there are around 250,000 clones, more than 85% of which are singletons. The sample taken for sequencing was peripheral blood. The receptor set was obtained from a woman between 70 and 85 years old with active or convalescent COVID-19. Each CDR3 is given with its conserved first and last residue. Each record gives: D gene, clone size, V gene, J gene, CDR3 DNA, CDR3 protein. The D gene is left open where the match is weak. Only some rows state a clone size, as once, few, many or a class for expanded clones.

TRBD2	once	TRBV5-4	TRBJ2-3	TGTGCCAGCAGCTTGGGGCTCCAGCGGGGGCATACAGATACGCAGTATTTT	CASSLGLQRGHTDTQYF
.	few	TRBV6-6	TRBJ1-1	TGTGCCAGCAGTCCCAGGCGGGGAAACACTGAAGCTTTCTTT	CASSPRRGNTEAFF
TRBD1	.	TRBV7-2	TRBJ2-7	TGTGCCAGCAGCCCAGTTATAGGATGGGACAGGGGAAGCGAGCAGTACTTC	CASSPVIGWDRGSEQYF
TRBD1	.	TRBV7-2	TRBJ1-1	TGTGCCAGCAGCCTGTCGGGACAGACACCGAACACTGAAGCTTTCTTT	CASSLSGQTPNTEAFF
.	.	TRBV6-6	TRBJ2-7	TGTGCCAGCAGTTACGGGCAGGGGAAAAATAACGAGCAGTACTTC	CASSYGQGKNNEQYF
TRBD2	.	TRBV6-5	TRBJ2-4	TGTGCCAGCAGCCCCGGGGGGGCGTGGGGGGACATTCAGTACTTC	CASSPGGAWGDIQYF
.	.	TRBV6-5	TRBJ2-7	TGTGCCAGATCGACAGGGAGGTACCAGTACTTC	CARSTGRYQYF
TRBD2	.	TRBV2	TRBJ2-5	TGTGCCAGCAGCCCCCCGGGACTAGCGGTTGCAGAGACCCAGTACTTC	CASSPPGLAVAETQYF
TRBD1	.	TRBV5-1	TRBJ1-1	TGCGCCAGCAGCTTGAGGGGGCCCGTGAACACTGAAGCTTTCTTT	CASSLRGPVNTEAFF
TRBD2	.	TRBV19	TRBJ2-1	TGTGCCAGTAGTATAAGGGGACTAGCTTTAGGTTCCACCTACAATGAGCAGTTCTTC	CASSIRGLALGSTYNEQFF
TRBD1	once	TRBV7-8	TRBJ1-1	TGTGCCAGCAGCTCGACAGGGTGGGTCACTGAAGCTTTCTTT	CASSSTGWVTEAFF
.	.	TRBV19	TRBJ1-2	TGTGCCAGTAGTGTCATCCTCCTTACGGGGGGCTACACCTTC	CASSVILLTGGYTF
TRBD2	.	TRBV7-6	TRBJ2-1	TGTGCCAGCAGTCAAGGCAGGGGCATACTAGCGGGTCCCTACGTGTACAATGAGCAGTTCTTC	CASSQGRGILAGPYVYNEQFF
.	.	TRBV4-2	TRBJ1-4	TGTGCCAGCAGCCAGGGCGACCATGCAACTAATGAAAAACTGTTTTTT	CASSQGDHATNEKLFF
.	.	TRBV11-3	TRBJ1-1	TGTGCCAGCAGCTTAGGGACAGCCCGTGAAGCTTTCTTT	CASSLGTAREAFF
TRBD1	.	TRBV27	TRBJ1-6	TGTGCCAGCACCTCGGGGACAGGACTACATTCACCCCTCCACTTT	CASTSGTGLHSPLHF
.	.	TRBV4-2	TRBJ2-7	TGTGCCAGCAGCCAAGATCGGGGGACAGCTGCCCGCGAGCAGTACTTC	CASSQDRGTAAREQYF
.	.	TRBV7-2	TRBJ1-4	TGTGCCAGCAGCTTAAGCCCCGGGGCAACTAATGAAAAACTGTTTTTT	CASSLSPGATNEKLFF
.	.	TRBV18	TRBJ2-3	TGTGCCAGCTCACTCCATGGGGCCACAGATACGCAGTATTTT	CASSLHGATDTQYF
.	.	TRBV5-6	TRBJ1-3	TGTGCCAGCAGCTTGCGTATAGGGGCCAACTCTGGAAACACCATATATTTT	CASSLRIGANSGNTIYF
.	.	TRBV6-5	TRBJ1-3	TGTGCCAGCAGTTACCCGGTAGCTGGAAACACCATATATTTT	CASSYPVAGNTIYF
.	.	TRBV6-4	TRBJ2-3	TGTGCCAGCAGTTCTGGCACAGATACGCAGTATTTT	CASSSGTDTQYF
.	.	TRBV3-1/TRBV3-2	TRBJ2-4	TGTGCCAGCAGCCAAGACCTTCCCGCGGGTGCGGGAAACATTCAGTACTTC	CASSQDLPAGAGNIQYF
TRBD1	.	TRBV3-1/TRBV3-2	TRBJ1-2	TGTGCCAGCAGTCCTTACAGGGGGGATGGCTACACCTTC	CASSPYRGDGYTF
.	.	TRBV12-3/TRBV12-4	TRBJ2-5	TGTGCCAGCAGAGGGACACGCCAAGAGACCCAGTACTTC	CASRGTRQETQYF
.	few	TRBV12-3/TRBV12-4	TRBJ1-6	TGTGCCAGCAGATTAAAACAGGTTTCACCCCTCCACTTT	CASRLKQVSPLHF
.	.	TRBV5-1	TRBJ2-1	TGCGCCAGCAGCTTGCCAGGGGATGAGCAGTTCTTC	CASSLPGDEQFF
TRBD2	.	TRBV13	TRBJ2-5	TGTGCCAGCAGCCCAAGCGGGGGGGTCGGAGAGACCCAGTACTTC	CASSPSGGVGETQYF
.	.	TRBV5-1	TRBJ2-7	TGCGCCAGCAGCTTGGGTTGGGGCTTGGGGTACGAGCAGTACTTC	CASSLGWGLGYEQYF
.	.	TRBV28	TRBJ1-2	TGTGCCAGCAGTTTTCCCAGTATCCAGCTAGGCTATGGCTACACCTTC	CASSFPSIQLGYGYTF
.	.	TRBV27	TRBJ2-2	TGTGCCAGCAGTTCCCTCTTCCAAACGGGGACCGGGGAGCTGTTTTTT	CASSSLFQTGTGELFF
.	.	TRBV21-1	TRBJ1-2	TGTGCCAGCAGCCCCGGCGGACAGGGGGCGCATGGCTACACCTTC	CASSPGGQGAHGYTF
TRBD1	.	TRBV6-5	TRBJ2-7	TGTGCCAGCAGGACAGGGAGTTATAGCTACGAGCAGTACTTC	CASRTGSYSYEQYF